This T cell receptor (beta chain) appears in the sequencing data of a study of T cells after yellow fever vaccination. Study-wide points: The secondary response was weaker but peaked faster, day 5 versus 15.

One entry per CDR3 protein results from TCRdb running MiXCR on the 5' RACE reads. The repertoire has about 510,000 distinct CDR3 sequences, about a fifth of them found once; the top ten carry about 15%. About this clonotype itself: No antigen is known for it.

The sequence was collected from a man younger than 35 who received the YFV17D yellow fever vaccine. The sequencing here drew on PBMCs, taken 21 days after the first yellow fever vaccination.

CDR3 nucleotides: TGTGCCACCAGCTACCGGATGGGGGGGGTCACAGATACGCAGTATTTT. This codes for CATSYRMGGVTDTQYF. The chain carries TRBV15 and TRBJ2-3, with 7 bases fitting TRBD2. Trimming removed 5 bases from V and 2 bases from J; junction bases left unmatched: 10. The CDR3 has 16 residues. The germline V gene has CDR1 LNHNV and CDR2 YYDKDF (reference sequence). Based on the CDR3 plus reference TRBV15 and TRBJ2-3, the full variable domain is DAMVIQNPRYQVTQFGKPVTLSCSQTLNHNVMYWYQQKSSQAPKLLFHYYDKDFNNEADTPDNFQSRRPNTSFCFLDIRSPGLGDTAMYLCATSYRMGGVTDTQYFGPGTRLTVL.